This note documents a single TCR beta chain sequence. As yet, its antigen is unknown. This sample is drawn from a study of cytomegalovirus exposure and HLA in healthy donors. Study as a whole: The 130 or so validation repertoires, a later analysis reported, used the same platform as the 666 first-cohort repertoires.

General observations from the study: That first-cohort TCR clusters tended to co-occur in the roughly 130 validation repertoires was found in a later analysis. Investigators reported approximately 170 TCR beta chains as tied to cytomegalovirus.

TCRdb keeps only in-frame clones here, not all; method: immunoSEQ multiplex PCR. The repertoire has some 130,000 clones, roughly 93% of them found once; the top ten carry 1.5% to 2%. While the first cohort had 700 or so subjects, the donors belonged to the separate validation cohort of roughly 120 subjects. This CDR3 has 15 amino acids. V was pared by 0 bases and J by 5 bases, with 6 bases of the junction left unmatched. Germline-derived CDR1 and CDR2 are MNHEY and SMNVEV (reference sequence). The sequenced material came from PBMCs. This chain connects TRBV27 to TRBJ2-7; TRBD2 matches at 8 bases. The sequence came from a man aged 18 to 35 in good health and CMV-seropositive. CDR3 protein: CASSLSSGRIDEQYF. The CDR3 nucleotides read TGTGCCAGCAGTTTATCGAGCGGGAGAATAGACGAGCAGTACTTC.